These 17 T cell receptor beta chains were sequenced from one sample in a study of vaccination effects on CD4 cells after COVID-19. Assay: immunoSEQ multiplex PCR; the TCRdb copy retains only in-frame clones and omits some. This table holds 37,000 or so clones, about three fifths found once. These receptors' antigens are unknown. Sequencing was preceded by expansion of antigen-specific CD4+ T cells with viral peptide pools in the ViraFEST assay. When around 10 days of culture had elapsed, CD4+ T cells were isolated. Vaccinees lacked prior SARS-CoV-2 infection and tested negative for nucleocapsid antibodies. The sample consisted of CD4+ T cells from PBMCs cultured with HCoV-OC43 spike peptides, taken before COVID-19 vaccination. The subset denotes: HCoV-OC43 spike overlapping peptide pool stimulation. These receptors were obtained from a human donor who received a COVID-19 vaccine.

V is TRBV7-2 and J is TRBJ2-7, with a possible D match to TRBD2 (7 bases). This CDR3 region has 15 residues. With 5 bases removed from V and 7 bases from J, the gap between germline ends came to 21 bases. The germline CDR1 and CDR2 sequences are SGHTA and FQGNSA. CDR3 loop: CASSPPGRGGWEQYF. CDR3 coding DNA: TGTGCCAGCAGCCCCCCGGGTAGGGGGGGATGGGAGCAGTACTTC. The full variable domain, rest sourced from reference TRBV7-2 and TRBJ2-7, is GAGVSQSPSNKVTEKGKDVELRCDPISGHTALYWYRQSLGQGLEFLIYFQGNSAPDKSGLPSDRFSAERTGGSVSTLTIQRTQQEDSAVYLCASSPPGRGGWEQYFGPGTRLTVT.

The chain couples TRBV2 to TRBJ2-5, with 10 bases matching TRBD2. There are 17 residues in the CDR3. Trimming took 2 bases from V and 5 from J; bases not matched to a gene: 11. Germline V gene lookup returns CDR1 SNHLY and CDR2 FYNNEI. CDR3 in amino acids: CASSESRSGGAWETQYF. The CDR3 nucleotides are TGTGCCAGCAGTGAATCTCGGAGCGGGGGGGCATGGGAGACCCAGTACTTC.

This chain connects TRBV5-1 to TRBJ1-3; D is uncertain. CDR1 SGHRS and CDR2 YFSETQ come from the germline V gene. This CDR3 comprises 17 residues. The ends were cut back, 2 bases at V and 0 bases at J, with 15 bases in the middle. CDR3 in amino acids: CASSLRAGELSGNTIYF. For the CDR3, the DNA is TGCGCCAGCAGCTTACGCGCCGGGGAACTCTCTGGAAACACCATATATTTT.

V and J are TRBV6-5 and TRBJ2-5, with D possibly matching TRBD1 (5 bases). The CDR3 contains 15 residues. Trimming stripped 5 bases from V and 1 base from J, with 14 bases between. Germline V gene sequence: CDR1 MNHEY, CDR2 SVGAGI. CDR3 nucleotide sequence: TGTGCCAGCAGTCTCGAGTGGACACCCCAAGAGACCCAGTACTTC. It encodes CASSLEWTPQETQYF.

This chain connects TRBV6-6 to TRBJ2-7, with a tentative D call TRBD2 (5 bases). Per the germline V gene, CDR1 is MNHNY and CDR2 is SVGAGI (reference sequence). The CDR3 spans 12 residues. Trimming stripped 5 bases from V and 3 bases from J, with 8 bases between. DNA for the CDR3: TGTGCCAGCAGTAAAACTAGCTACGAGCAGTACTTC. Amino acids: CASSKTSYEQYF.

The rearrangement links TRBV29-1 to TRBJ1-3; D is uncertain. Germline-derived CDR1 and CDR2 are SQVTM and ANQGSEA. V gave up 0 bases and J gave up 2 bases, with 8 bases separating them. This CDR3 comprises 14 residues. CDR3 loop: CSVEDQRAGNTIYF. The CDR3 DNA reads as TGCAGCGTTGAAGATCAAAGGGCTGGAAACACCATATATTTT.

This chain uses TRBV6-6 with TRBJ1-2; no reliable D call. CDR1 is MNHNY, CDR2 SVGAGI, per germline (reference sequence). This CDR3 is built from 15 residues. Deletions cut 5 bases from V and 8 bases from J, with 21 bases between. The CDR3 bases are TGTGCCAGCAGTCCCCCCTTAACCCAAACGGGGGGCTACACCTTC. Translation gives CASSPPLTQTGGYTF.

This chain's CDR3 is CASSVGPGAGELFF. The CDR3 nucleotides read TGTGCCAGCAGCGTAGGGCCGGGCGCCGGGGAGCTGTTTTTT. This chain joins TRBV9 and TRBJ2-2; the D is unclear. Germline loops: CDR1 SGDLS, CDR2 YYNGEE. Trimming took 0 bases from V and 6 from J, leaving 9 bases between them. The CDR3 spans 14 residues.

The rearrangement links TRBV3-1 (or the pseudogene TRBV3-2) to TRBJ2-1, with TRBD2 identical over 13 bases. Germline trimming cut 0 bases from V and 7 bases from J; bases unmatched to any gene: 3. The CDR3 runs to 16 residues. The germline V gene has CDR1 LGHDT and CDR2 YNNKEL (reference sequence). The chain's CDR3 is CASSQEGLAGMNEQFF. In nucleotides, the CDR3 is TGTGCCAGCAGCCAAGAGGGACTAGCGGGGATGAATGAGCAGTTCTTC.

The chain is built from TRBV18 and TRBJ2-2; a weak D match, TRBD1 (6 bases). Trimming shortened V by 3 bases and J by 9 bases, and 11 bases separated the two germline ends. There are 13 residues in the CDR3. Germline lookup yields CDR1 KGHSH and CDR2 LQKENI. Here the CDR3 DNA reads TGTGCCAGCTCACCCCGGGACAACCGGGAGCTGTTTTTT. Translation: CASSPRDNRELFF. The full variable domain, its missing parts supplied by reference TRBV18 and TRBJ2-2, is NAGVMQNPRHLVRRRGQEARLRCSPMKGHSHVYWYRQLPEEGLKFMVYLQKENIIDESGMPKERFSAEFPKEGPSILRIQQVVRGDSAAYFCASSPRDNRELFFGEGSRLTVL.

This clone occurred once. The V and J genes are TRBV2 and TRBJ2-7, with TRBD2 matching over 8 bases. J lost 3 bases, V lost 4 bases, and 20 bases had no gene match. CDR3 length: 19 amino acids. Germline-derived CDR1 and CDR2 are SNHLY and FYNNEI. The CDR3 DNA follows: TGTGCCAGCAGTGGCTTCCCAGGTCTATTAGCGGGACGGAACTACGAGCAGTACTTC. Amino acid sequence: CASSGFPGLLAGRNYEQYF.

The V call is TRBV4-2, the J call TRBJ2-6; maybe TRBD2 (6 bases). Germline lookup yields CDR1 LGHNA and CDR2 YNFKEQ. The CDR3 loop spans 17 amino acids. V gave up 4 bases and J gave up 1 base, with 14 bases separating them. The CDR3: CASSRTSRTSGANVLTF. CDR3 in DNA: TGTGCCAGCAGCCGAACTAGCCGGACTTCTGGGGCCAACGTCCTGACTTTC.

The chain has TRBV4-2 and TRBJ1-1; D is perhaps TRBD1 (6 bases). The germline V and J ends were trimmed by 1 base and 1 base, with 7 bases remaining between them. Germline V gene sequence: CDR1 LGHNA, CDR2 YNFKEQ. The CDR3 is 14 amino acids. The CDR3 loop reads CASSQGGGNTEAFF. The CDR3 region has the DNA TGTGCCAGCAGCCAAGGAGGGGGGAACACTGAAGCTTTCTTT.

J is TRBJ2-2 and V is TRBV3-1 (or the pseudogene TRBV3-2), with 7 bases fitting TRBD2. The V gene's germline CDR1 is LGHDT and CDR2 YNNKEL (reference sequence). This CDR3 has 16 amino acids. V lost 1 base to trimming and J lost 4 bases; unmatched junction nucleotides: 6. CDR3 amino acids: CASSQGVPSGTGELFF. The CDR3 region has the DNA TGTGCCAGCAGCCAAGGGGTTCCTAGCGGCACCGGGGAGCTGTTTTTT.

The gene calls are TRBV24-1 and TRBJ2-6, with a weak D call TRBD2 (6 bases). Trimming shortened V by 3 bases and J by 12 bases, and 17 bases separated the two germline ends. CDR3 length: 15 amino acids. CDR1 KGHDR and CDR2 SFDVKD come from the germline V gene. The CDR3 sequence is CATSDHPPRGLVLTF. The DNA for the CDR3 is TGTGCCACCAGTGATCACCCTCCGCGGGGCCTCGTCCTGACTTTC.

The chain has TRBV7-9 and TRBJ2-7; TRBD2 matches 15 bases. CDR1 is SEHNR and CDR2 is FQNEAQ in the germline V gene (reference sequence). This CDR3 spans 19 amino acids. The V and J ends lost 1 base and 2 bases, in that order; junction bases with no gene match: 9. The CDR3: CASSLEGLAGGPTTYEQYF. In nucleotides, the CDR3 is TGTGCCAGCAGCTTAGAAGGACTAGCGGGAGGGCCGACAACCTACGAGCAGTACTTC.

The rearrangement joins TRBV27 to TRBJ1-2; TRBD1 matches at 8 bases. CDR1 MNHEY and CDR2 SMNVEV come from the germline V gene (reference sequence). J gave up 5 bases and V 2 bases, and 13 bases lay outside the gene matches. CDR3 length equals 17 residues. The CDR3 region has the DNA TGTGCCAGCAGTTTAAAGTCCGGCAGGGGGCGGTTATATGGCTACACCTTC. It yields the protein CASSLKSGRGRLYGYTF.